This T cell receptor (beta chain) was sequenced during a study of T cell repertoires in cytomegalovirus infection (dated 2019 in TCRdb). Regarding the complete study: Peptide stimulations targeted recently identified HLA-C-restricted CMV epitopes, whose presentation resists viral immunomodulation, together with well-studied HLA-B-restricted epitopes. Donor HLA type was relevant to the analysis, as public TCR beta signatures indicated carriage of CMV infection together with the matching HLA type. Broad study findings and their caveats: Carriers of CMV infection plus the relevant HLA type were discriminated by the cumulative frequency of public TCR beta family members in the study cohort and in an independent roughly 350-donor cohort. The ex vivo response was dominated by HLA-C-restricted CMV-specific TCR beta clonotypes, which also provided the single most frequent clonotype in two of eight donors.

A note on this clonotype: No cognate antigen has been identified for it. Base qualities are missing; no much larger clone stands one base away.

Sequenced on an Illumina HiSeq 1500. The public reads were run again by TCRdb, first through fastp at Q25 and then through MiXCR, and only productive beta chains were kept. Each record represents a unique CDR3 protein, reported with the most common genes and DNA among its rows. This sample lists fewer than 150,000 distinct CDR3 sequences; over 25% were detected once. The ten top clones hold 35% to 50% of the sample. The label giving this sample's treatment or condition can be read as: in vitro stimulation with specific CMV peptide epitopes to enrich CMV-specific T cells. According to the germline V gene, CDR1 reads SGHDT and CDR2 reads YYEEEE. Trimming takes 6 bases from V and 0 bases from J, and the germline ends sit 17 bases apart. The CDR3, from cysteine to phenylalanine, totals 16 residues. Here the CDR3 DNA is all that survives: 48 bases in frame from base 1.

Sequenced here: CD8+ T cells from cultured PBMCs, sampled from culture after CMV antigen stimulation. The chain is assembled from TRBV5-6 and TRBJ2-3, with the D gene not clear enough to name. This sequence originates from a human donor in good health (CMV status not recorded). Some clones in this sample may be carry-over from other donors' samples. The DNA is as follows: TGTGCCAGCACCACCATGGCCTACCCTAGCACAGATACGCAGTATTTT. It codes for CASTTMAYPSTDTQYF.